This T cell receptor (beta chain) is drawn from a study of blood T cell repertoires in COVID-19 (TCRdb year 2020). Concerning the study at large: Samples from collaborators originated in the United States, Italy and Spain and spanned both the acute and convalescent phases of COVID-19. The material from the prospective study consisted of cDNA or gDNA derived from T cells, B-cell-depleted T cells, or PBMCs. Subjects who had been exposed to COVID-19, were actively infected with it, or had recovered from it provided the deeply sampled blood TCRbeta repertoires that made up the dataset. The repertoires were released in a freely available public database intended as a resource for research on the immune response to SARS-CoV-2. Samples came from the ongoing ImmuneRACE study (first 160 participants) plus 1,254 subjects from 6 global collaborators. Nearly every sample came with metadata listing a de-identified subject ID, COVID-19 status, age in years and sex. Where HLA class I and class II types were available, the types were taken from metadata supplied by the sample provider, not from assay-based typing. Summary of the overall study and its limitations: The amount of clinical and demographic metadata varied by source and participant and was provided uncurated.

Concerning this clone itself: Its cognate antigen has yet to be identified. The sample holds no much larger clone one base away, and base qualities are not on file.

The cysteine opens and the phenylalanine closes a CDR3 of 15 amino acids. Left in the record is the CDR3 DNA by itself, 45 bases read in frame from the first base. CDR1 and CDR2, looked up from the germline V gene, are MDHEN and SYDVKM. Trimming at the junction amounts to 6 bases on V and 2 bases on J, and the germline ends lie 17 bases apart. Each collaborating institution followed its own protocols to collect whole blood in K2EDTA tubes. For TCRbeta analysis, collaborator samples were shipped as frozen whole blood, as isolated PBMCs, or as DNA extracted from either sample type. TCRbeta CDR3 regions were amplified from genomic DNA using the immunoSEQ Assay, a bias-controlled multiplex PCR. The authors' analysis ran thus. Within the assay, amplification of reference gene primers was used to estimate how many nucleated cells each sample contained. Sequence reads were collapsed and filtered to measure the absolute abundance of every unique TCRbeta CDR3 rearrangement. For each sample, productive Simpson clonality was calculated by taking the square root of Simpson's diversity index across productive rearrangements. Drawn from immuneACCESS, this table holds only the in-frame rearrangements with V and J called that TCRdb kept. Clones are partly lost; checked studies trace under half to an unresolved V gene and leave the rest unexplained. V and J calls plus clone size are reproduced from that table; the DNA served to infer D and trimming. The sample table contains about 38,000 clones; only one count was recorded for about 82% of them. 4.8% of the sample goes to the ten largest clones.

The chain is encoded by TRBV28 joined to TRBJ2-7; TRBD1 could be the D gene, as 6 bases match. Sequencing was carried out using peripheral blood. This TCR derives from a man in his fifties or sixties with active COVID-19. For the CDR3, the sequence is CASSTSGTRTYEQYF. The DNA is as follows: TGTGCCAGCAGCACCTCCGGGACAAGGACCTACGAGCAGTACTTC. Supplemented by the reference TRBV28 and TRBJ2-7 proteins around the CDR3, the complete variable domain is DVKVTQSSRYLVKRTGEKVFLECVQDMDHENMFWYRQDPGLGLRLIYFSYDVKMKEKGDIPEGYSVSREKKERFSLILESASTNQTSMYLCASSTSGTRTYEQYFGPGTRLTVT.